This T cell receptor beta chain was identified during a study of graft-versus-host responses after intestinal transplantation. J was trimmed by 2 bases and V by 1 base; bases with no gene match: 3. This CDR3 is built from 16 residues. Germline V gives CDR1 MNHNS, CDR2 SASEGT. A remark on this clone: Its antigen is undetermined.

Using immunoSEQ multiplex PCR, the repertoire was profiled, and TCRdb retains in-frame clones only, with some absent. The sample gives approximately 49,000 clones, more than 70% of which show up once; 0.62% is in the top ten. This sequence originates from a human donor who was the organ donor for an intestinal transplant. The chain couples TRBV6-1 to TRBJ2-1, with 9 bases aligning to TRBD1. Material: unstimulated CD4+ T cells sorted from spleen or lymph node cells, obtained before transplant. The chain's CDR3 is CASSEDRDRAYNEQFF. CDR3 sequence (DNA): TGTGCCAGCAGTGAAGACCGGGACAGGGCCTACAATGAGCAGTTCTTC.